Shown below are 14 T cell receptor beta chains from a single sample sequenced in a study of OX40 agonist ivuxolimab in advanced cancers. Measured with immunoSEQ multiplex PCR; TCRdb has only the in-frame clones, and not every one. The table includes about 66,000 clones, roughly 89% detected once. The specimen comprised CD4+ or CD8+ T cells sorted from blood, sampled in a trial of the OX40 agonist ivuxolimab. The receptors were sampled from an adult with an advanced solid tumor such as melanoma, head and neck, liver or kidney cancer.

The chain joins TRBV15 to TRBJ1-2; D not certain. The CDR3 loop spans 14 amino acids. The germline V gene has CDR1 LNHNV and CDR2 YYDKDF (reference sequence). V was cut by 1 base and J by 5 bases, with 11 bases left in between. The CDR3 DNA sequence: TGTGCCACCAGCAGAGGGACGGCCCTATATGGCTACACCTTC. Translation gives CATSRGTALYGYTF.

The chain couples TRBV6-5 to TRBJ1-5, with D perhaps TRBD1 (5 bases). Germline V gene data show CDR1 as MNHEY and CDR2 as SVGAGI. V was pared by 5 bases and J by 0 bases, with 11 bases between. This CDR3 is built from 15 residues. CDR3 sequence reads: CASSPPGTSNQPQHF. The CDR3 coding sequence is TGTGCCAGCAGTCCCCCCGGGACTAGCAATCAGCCCCAGCATTTT.

The sample holds a few counts of this clone. V usage is TRBV27 and J usage is TRBJ2-1; a possible D gene is TRBD1 (6 bases). Trimming stripped 1 base from V and 7 bases from J, with 8 bases between. CDR3 length: 13 amino acids. Germline V gives CDR1 MNHEY, CDR2 SMNVEV (reference sequence). For the CDR3, the DNA is TGTGCCAGCAGTTTATGGGACAAGAATGAGCAGTTCTTC. Amino acids: CASSLWDKNEQFF.

The genes are TRBV6-4 and TRBJ2-2; D uncertain. From germline, CDR1 is MRHNA and CDR2 SNTAGT. The CDR3 is 14 amino acids. V gave up 5 bases and J gave up 0 bases, with 7 bases separating them. The CDR3 DNA follows: TGTGCCAGCAGTCGGACCACGAACACCGGGGAGCTGTTTTTT. Amino acids: CASSRTTNTGELFF.

The chain uses TRBV18 and TRBJ1-1, with no clear D. This CDR3 spans 15 amino acids. V lost 1 base to trimming and J lost 1 base, with 10 bases between them. Looked up from germline, CDR1 is KGHSH and CDR2 is LQKENI. In DNA form, the CDR3 reads TGTGCCAGCTCACCACTATCACAGCCGAACACTGAAGCTTTCTTT. This encodes CASSPLSQPNTEAFF. Full variable domain (remainder filled in from reference TRBV18 and TRBJ1-1): NAGVMQNPRHLVRRRGQEARLRCSPMKGHSHVYWYRQLPEEGLKFMVYLQKENIIDESGMPKERFSAEFPKEGPSILRIQQVVRGDSAAYFCASSPLSQPNTEAFFGQGTRLTVV.

The CDR3: CATLLTQMTYEQYF. CDR3 in DNA: TGTGCCACCTTGTTAACTCAGATGACCTACGAGCAGTACTTC. This rearrangement joins TRBV6-4 to TRBJ2-7; D is undetermined. The CDR3 length is 14 residues. Deletions cut 10 bases from V and 2 bases from J, with 18 bases between. Germline loops: CDR1 MRHNA, CDR2 SNTAGT.

The chain uses TRBV4-1 and TRBJ1-5; no definite D call. V was trimmed by 0 bases and J by 9 bases, leaving 6 bases between them. The germline V gene has CDR1 MGHRA and CDR2 YSYEKL. The CDR3 runs 12 residues. CDR3 sequence: CASSQEVGPQHF. CDR3 nucleotide sequence: TGCGCCAGCAGCCAAGAGGTGGGGCCCCAGCATTTT.

The chain carries TRBV6-5 and TRBJ1-5; D is unclear. Per germline, CDR1 MNHEY and CDR2 SVGAGI. CDR3 length: 14 residues. V lost 6 bases and J 0 bases, leaving 9 bases between the germline ends. CDR3 residues: CASRAGYSNQPQHF. The CDR3 DNA is TGTGCCAGCAGGGCGGGTTATAGCAATCAGCCCCAGCATTTT.

V gene TRBV18 combines with J gene TRBJ1-5; 7 nucleotides align to TRBD1. Germline assignment: CDR1 KGHSH and CDR2 LQKENI. This CDR3 comprises 15 residues. The trim removed 3 bases at V and 3 bases at J, leaving 5 bases unmatched. CDR3 region: CASSPPGQPNQPQHF. The CDR3 DNA follows: TGTGCCAGCTCACCGCCGGGACAGCCCAATCAGCCCCAGCATTTT.

The chain has TRBV7-9 and TRBJ2-2, with 7 bases matching TRBD2. Germline CDR1 SEHNR, CDR2 FQNEAQ (reference sequence). V dropped 2 bases and J dropped 7; count of bases not matched to a gene: 10. The CDR3 contains 16 residues. CDR3 DNA sequence: TGTGCCAGCAGCTTAAGGGCTAGCGGTGGTTTCGGGGAGCTGTTTTTT. It yields the protein CASSLRASGGFGELFF. Based on the CDR3 plus reference TRBV7-9 and TRBJ2-2, the full variable domain is DTGVSQNPRHKITKRGQNVTFRCDPISEHNRLYWYRQTLGQGPEFLTYFQNEAQLEKSRLLSDRFSAERPKGSFSTLEIQRTEQGDSAMYLCASSLRASGGFGELFFGEGSRLTVL.

This rearrangement joins TRBV28 to TRBJ2-1; TRBD2 agrees at 10 bases. This CDR3 has 16 amino acids. Germline V gene data show CDR1 as MDHEN and CDR2 as SYDVKM. Trimming took 8 bases from V and 0 from J; bases not matched to a gene: 7. The CDR3 DNA follows: TGTGCCAGCTTGGTCAGCGGGAGGGTCTCCTACAATGAGCAGTTCTTC. Translation: CASLVSGRVSYNEQFF. Complete variable domain (other parts from reference TRBV28 and TRBJ2-1): DVKVTQSSRYLVKRTGEKVFLECVQDMDHENMFWYRQDPGLGLRLIYFSYDVKMKEKGDIPEGYSVSREKKERFSLILESASTNQTSMYLCASLVSGRVSYNEQFFGPGTRLTVL.

CDR3 in amino acids: CASSPRIGGLAGYTF. In nucleotides, the CDR3 is TGTGCCAGCAGCCCCAGGATAGGGGGCCTCGCTGGCTACACCTTC. The J gene is TRBJ1-2, the V gene TRBV9; 7 nucleotides match TRBD1. Per the germline V gene, CDR1 is SGDLS and CDR2 is YYNGEE. V trimming: 4 bases; J trimming: 7 bases; junction bases outside the gene matches: 13. The CDR3 totals 15 residues.

This clone was seen a single time. This chain uses TRBV7-9 with TRBJ1-1; D might be TRBD1 (6 bases). Germline CDR1 SEHNR, CDR2 FQNEAQ (reference sequence). The V gene lost 4 bases and the J gene lost 1 base, with 10 bases spanning the gap. This CDR3 spans 14 amino acids. Here the CDR3 reads CASSSGQPNTEAFF. In nucleotides, the CDR3 is TGTGCCAGCAGCTCCGGACAGCCGAACACTGAAGCTTTCTTT.

The chain uses TRBV15 and TRBJ2-3; D may be TRBD2 (6 bases). The CDR3 runs 14 residues. Looked up from germline, CDR1 is LNHNV and CDR2 is YYDKDF (reference sequence). V gave up 4 bases and J gave up 2 bases, with 10 bases separating them. In DNA form, the CDR3 reads TGTGCCACCAGCAAGCGGGTCCACACAGATACGCAGTATTTT. Residues: CATSKRVHTDTQYF.